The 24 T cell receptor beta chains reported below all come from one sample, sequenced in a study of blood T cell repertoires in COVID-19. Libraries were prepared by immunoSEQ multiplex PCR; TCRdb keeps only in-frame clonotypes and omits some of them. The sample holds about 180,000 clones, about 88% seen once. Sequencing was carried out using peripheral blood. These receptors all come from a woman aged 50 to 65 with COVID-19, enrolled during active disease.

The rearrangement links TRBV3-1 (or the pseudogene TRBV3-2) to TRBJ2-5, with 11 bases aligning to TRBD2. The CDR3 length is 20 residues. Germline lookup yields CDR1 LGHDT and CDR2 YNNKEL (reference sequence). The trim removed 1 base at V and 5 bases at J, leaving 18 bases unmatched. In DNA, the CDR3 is TGTGCCAGCAGCCAAGGTATGGTAGCGGGGGGGCCAGGAGTGATCGAGACCCAGTACTTC. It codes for CASSQGMVAGGPGVIETQYF.

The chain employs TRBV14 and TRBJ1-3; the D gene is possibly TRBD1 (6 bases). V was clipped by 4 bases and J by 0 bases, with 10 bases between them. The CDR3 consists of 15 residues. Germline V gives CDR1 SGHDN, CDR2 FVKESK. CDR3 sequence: CASSLRTVSGNTIYF. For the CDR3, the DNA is TGTGCCAGCAGCCTACGGACAGTCTCTGGAAACACCATATATTTT.

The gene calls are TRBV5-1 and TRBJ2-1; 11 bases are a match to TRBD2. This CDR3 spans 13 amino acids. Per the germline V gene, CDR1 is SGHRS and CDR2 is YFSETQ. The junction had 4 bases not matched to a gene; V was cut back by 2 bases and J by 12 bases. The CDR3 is CASSFPLAGGQFF. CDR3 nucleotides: TGCGCCAGCAGCTTCCCTCTAGCGGGGGGGCAGTTCTTC.

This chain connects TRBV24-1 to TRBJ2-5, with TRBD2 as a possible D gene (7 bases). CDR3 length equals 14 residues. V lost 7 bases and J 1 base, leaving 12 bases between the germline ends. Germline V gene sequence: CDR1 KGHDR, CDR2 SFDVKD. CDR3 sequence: CATSEGGIQETQYF. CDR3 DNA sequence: TGTGCCACCAGCGAGGGGGGGATCCAAGAGACCCAGTACTTC.

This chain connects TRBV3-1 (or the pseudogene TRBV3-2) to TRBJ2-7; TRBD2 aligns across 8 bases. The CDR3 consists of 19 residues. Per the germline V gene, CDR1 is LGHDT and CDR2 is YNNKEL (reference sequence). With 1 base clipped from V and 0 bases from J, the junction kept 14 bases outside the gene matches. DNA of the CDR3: TGTGCCAGCAGCCAAGTCTTTTTCCCGGTAGCGGGGAGCTCCTACGAGCAGTACTTC. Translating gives CASSQVFFPVAGSSYEQYF.

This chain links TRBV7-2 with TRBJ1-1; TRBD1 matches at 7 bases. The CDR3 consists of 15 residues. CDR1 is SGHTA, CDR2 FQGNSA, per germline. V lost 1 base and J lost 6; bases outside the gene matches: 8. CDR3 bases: TGTGCCAGCAGCTTAGGACAGGGTGGAAGCTCTGAAGCTTTCTTT. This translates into CASSLGQGGSSEAFF.

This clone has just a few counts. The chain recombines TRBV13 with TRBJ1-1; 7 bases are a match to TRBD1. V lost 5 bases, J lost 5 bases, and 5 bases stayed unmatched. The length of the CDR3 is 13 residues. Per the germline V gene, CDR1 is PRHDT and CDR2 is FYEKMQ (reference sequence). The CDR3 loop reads CASSLRDRTEAFF. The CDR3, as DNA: TGTGCCAGCAGCCTACGGGACAGAACTGAAGCTTTCTTT.

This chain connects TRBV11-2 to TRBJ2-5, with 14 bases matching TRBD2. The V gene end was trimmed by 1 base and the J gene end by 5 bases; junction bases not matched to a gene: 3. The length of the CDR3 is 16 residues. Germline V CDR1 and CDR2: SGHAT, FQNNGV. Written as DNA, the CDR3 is TGTGCCAGCAGCTTAGGACTAGCGGGGGGGTATGAGACCCAGTACTTC. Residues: CASSLGLAGGYETQYF.

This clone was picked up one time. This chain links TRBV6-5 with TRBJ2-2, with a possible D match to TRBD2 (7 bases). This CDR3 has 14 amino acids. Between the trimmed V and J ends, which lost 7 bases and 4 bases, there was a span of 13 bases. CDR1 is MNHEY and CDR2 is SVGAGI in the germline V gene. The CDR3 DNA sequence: TGTGCCAGCACGCGGGGGCCCGTCACCGGGGAGCTGTTTTTT. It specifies CASTRGPVTGELFF.

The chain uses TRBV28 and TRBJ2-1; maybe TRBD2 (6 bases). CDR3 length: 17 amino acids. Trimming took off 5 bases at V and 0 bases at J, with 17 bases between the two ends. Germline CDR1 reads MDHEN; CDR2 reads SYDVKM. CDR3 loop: CASSQEGLRSSYNEQFF. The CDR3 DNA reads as TGTGCCAGCAGTCAGGAGGGACTCAGGAGCTCCTACAATGAGCAGTTCTTC.

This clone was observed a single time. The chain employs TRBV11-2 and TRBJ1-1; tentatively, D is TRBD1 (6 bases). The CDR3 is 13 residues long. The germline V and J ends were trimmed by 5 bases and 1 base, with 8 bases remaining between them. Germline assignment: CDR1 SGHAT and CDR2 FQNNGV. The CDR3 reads CASSMGQNTEAFF. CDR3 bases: TGTGCCAGCAGCATGGGACAGAACACTGAAGCTTTCTTT.

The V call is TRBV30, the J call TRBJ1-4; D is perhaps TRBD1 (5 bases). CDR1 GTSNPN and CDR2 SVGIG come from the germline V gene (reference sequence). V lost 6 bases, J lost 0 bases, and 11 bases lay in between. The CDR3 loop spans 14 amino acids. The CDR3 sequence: CACPGVATNEKLFF. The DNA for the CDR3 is TGTGCCTGCCCGGGGGTTGCAACTAATGAAAAACTGTTTTTT.

CDR3 loop: CASSPGQGVYNEQFF. The CDR3 coding sequence is TGTGCCAGCAGTCCGGGACAGGGGGTCTACAATGAGCAGTTCTTC. The rearrangement uses TRBV27 and TRBJ2-1; 11 bases are shared with TRBD1. The length of the CDR3 is 15 residues. V dropped 5 bases and J dropped 3; count of bases not matched to a gene: 3. Germline loops: CDR1 MNHEY, CDR2 SMNVEV (reference sequence).

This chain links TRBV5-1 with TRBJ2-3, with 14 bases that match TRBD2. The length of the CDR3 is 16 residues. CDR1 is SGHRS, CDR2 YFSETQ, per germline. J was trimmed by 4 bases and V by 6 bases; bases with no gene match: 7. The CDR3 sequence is CASTKGLAGGPDTQYF. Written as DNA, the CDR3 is TGCGCCAGCACCAAAGGACTAGCGGGGGGACCAGATACGCAGTATTTT.

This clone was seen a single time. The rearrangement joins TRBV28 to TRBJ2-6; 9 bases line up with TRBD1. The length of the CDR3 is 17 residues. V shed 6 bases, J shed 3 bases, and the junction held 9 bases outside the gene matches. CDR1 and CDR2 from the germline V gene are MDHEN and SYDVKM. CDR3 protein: CASRPGQGPFGANVLTF. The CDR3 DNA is TGTGCCAGCAGGCCGGGACAGGGCCCCTTTGGGGCCAACGTCCTGACTTTC.

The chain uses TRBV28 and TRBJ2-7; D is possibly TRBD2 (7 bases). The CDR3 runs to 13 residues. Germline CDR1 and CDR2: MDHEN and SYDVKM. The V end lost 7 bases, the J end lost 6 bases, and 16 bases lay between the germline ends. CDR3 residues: CASNGGGPGEQYF. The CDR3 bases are TGTGCCAGCAATGGGGGGGGGCCAGGCGAGCAGTACTTC.

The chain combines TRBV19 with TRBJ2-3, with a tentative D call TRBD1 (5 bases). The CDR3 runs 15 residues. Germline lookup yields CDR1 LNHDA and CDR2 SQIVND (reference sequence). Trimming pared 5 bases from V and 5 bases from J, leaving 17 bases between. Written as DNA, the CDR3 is TGTGCCAGTAGTGGAGACAGTCCAGGTAGAGATACGCAGTATTTT. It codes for CASSGDSPGRDTQYF.

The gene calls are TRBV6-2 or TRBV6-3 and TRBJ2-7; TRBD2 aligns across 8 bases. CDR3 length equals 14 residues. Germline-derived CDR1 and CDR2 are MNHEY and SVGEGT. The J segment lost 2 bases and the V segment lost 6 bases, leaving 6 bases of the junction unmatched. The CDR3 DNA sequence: TGTGCCAGCAGCCCGAGCGGGGGTACCTACGAGCAGTACTTC. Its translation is CASSPSGGTYEQYF.

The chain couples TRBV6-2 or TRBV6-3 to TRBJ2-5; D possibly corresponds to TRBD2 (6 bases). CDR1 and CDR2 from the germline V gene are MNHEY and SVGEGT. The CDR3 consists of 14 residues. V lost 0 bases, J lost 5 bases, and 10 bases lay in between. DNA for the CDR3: TGTGCCAGCAGTTACTCGGGCGGGGCGGAGACCCAGTACTTC. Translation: CASSYSGGAETQYF.

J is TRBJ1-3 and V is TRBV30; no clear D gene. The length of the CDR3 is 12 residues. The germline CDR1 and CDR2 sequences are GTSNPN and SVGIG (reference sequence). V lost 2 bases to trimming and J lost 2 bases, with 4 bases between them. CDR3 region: CAWSYTGNTIYF. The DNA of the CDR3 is TGTGCCTGGAGTTACACTGGAAACACCATATATTTT.

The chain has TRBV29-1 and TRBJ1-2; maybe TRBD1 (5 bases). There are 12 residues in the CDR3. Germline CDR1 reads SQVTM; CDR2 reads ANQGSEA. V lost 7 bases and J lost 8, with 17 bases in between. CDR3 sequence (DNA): TGCAGCGCCTTAGGACAAAATCAGGGCTACACCTTC. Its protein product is CSALGQNQGYTF.

The CDR3 bases are TGTGCCAGCAGTCCAACGCAGGTGACCCAAGAGACCCAGTACTTC. Protein sequence: CASSPTQVTQETQYF. This rearrangement joins TRBV5-4 to TRBJ2-5; D is undetermined. The germline V gene has CDR1 SGHNT and CDR2 YYREEE (reference sequence). The CDR3 consists of 15 residues. V was cut by 5 bases and J by 1 base, with 15 bases left in between.

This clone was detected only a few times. For the CDR3, the DNA is TGCGCCAGCAGCCCGGGACACAACTACGAGCAGTACTTC. Translated: CASSPGHNYEQYF. The V call is TRBV5-1, the J call TRBJ2-7; TRBD1 is a possible D gene (6 bases). Germline CDR1 SGHRS, CDR2 YFSETQ. The CDR3 runs to 13 residues. The V end was cut by 4 bases, the J end by 3 bases, with 11 bases between.

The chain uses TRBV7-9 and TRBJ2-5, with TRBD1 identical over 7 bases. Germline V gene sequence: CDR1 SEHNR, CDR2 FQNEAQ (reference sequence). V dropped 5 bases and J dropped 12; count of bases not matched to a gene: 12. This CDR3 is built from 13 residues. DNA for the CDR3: TGTGCCAGCAGCCAGACCGGGACAGCTTCCGAGTACTTC. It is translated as CASSQTGTASEYF.